This TCR beta chain derives from a study of shared clonotypes between healthy human individuals. About the study: The study used three CD4 naive, three CD4 memory, two CD8 naive and one CD8 memory plate per donor. Study conclusions and caveats: Among non-shared clonotypes, generation probabilities were lower than among those shared by all four donors. What rarefaction showed was incomplete sorted-subset sequencing despite large depth.

Assay: immunoSEQ multiplex PCR; the TCRdb copy retains only in-frame clones and omits some. This table has more than 2 million clones, just under 95% appearing once. As concerns this clone: The antigen is undetermined.

CDR3 length: 14 residues. V lost 6 bases and J lost 3; bases outside the gene matches: 5. Germline-derived CDR1 and CDR2 are MGHRA and YSYEKL. CD8 cells classed as naive were CD45RO-negative and positively selected for CCR7, excluding terminally differentiated effector memory CD45RA+ cells. All donors were Caucasian adults living in Nashville, Tennessee. The V and J genes are TRBV4-1 and TRBJ2-7, with 10 bases fitting TRBD2. Material for sequencing was naive CD8+ T cells sorted from blood. The sequence derives from a man younger than 30 in good health. The CDR3 DNA reads as TGCGCCAGCAGTTCTGGACTAGCGGACTACGAGCAGTACTTC. It specifies CASSSGLADYEQYF.